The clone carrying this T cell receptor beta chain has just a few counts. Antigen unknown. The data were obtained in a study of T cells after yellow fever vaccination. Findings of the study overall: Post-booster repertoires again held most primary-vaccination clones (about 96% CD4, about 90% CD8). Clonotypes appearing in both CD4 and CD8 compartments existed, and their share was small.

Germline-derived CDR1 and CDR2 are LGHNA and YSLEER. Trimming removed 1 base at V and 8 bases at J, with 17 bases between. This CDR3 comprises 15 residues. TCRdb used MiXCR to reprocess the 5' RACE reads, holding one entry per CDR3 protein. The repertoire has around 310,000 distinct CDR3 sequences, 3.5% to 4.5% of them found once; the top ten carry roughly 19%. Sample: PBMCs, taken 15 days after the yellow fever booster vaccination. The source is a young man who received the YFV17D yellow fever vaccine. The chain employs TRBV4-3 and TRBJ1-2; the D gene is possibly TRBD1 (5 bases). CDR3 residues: CASSQGGVISRGYTF. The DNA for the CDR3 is TGCGCCAGCAGCCAAGGGGGCGTGATTTCGAGAGGCTACACCTTC.